This paragraph reports one T cell receptor (beta chain). What it binds is unknown. It was with 60 Vbeta and 13 Jbeta primers that the PCR ran. Sequencing used immunoSEQ multiplex PCR; TCRdb keeps in-frame clones, though not all of them. The table has 90,000 to 120,000 clones, over 70% seen once. This entry belongs to a study of cytomegalovirus exposure and HLA in healthy donors. Whole-study context: Roughly 80 million unique TCRs from HLA-typed donors made up an early data release.

The CDR3 is made up of 18 amino acids. V dropped 4 bases and J dropped 2; count of bases not matched to a gene: 8. CDR1 is SGHTA and CDR2 is FQGNSA in the germline V gene. Findings and caveats of the study: Roughly uniform depth of sequencing across donors was assumed in presence/absence analyses.

What was sequenced was PBMCs. The receptor comes from a man younger than 45 in good health and CMV-seronegative. V and J are TRBV7-2 and TRBJ2-4, with 13 positions matching TRBD2. The CDR3 DNA reads TGTGCCAGCAGCTCCGCCTCGACTAGCGGGGGGACCAAAAACATTCAGTACTTC. It specifies CASSSASTSGGTKNIQYF.